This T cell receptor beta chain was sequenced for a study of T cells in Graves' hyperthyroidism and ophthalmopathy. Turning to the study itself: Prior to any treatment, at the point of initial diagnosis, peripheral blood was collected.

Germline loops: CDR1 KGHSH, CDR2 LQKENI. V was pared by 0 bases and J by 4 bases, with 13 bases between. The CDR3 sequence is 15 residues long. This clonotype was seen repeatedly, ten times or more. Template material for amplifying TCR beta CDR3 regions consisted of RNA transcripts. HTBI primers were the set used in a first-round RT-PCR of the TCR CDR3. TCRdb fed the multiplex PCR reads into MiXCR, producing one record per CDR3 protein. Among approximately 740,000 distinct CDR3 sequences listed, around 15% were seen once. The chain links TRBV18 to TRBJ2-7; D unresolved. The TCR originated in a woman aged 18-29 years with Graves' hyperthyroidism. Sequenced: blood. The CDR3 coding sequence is TGTGCCAGCTCACCACCTGGGCCGAGCCAGTACGAGCAGTACTTC. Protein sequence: CASSPPGPSQYEQYF.